This T cell receptor beta chain stems from a study of cytomegalovirus exposure and HLA in healthy donors. Trimming removed 2 bases from V and 2 bases from J; junction bases left unmatched: 3. The CDR3 sequence is 14 residues long. The germline gives CDR1 SGHRS, CDR2 YFSETQ. PCR involved 60 Vbeta and 13 Jbeta primers. TCRdb's table, derived via immunoSEQ multiplex PCR, lists solely in-frame clones and lacks some. The top ten hold around 0.21% of the sample, which has 150,000 to 200,000 clones, approximately 84% seen once. The specimen was PBMCs. The chain joins TRBV5-1 to TRBJ1-1, with 7 bases identical to TRBD1. The clonotype comes from a girl less than two years old in good health and CMV-seronegative. The CDR3 reads CASSLNRGNTEAFF. DNA of the CDR3: TGCGCCAGCAGCTTAAACAGGGGAAACACTGAAGCTTTCTTT.